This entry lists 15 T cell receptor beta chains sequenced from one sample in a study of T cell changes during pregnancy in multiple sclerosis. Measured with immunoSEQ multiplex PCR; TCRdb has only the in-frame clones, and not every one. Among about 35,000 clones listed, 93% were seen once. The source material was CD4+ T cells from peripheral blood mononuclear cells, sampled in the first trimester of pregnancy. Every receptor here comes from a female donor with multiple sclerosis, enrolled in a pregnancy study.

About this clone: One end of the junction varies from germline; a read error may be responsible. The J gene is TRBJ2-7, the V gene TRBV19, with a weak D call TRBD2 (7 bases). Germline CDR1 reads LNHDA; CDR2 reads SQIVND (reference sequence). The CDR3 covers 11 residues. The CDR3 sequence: CATGSGGRLWF. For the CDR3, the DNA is TGTGCCACCGGGTCCGGGGGGCGCTTATGGTTC.

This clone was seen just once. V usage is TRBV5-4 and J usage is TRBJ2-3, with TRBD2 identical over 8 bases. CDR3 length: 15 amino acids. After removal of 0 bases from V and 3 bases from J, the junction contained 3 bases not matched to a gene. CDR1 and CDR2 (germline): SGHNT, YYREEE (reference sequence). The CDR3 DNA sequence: TGTGCCAGCAGCTTGGGCGGGGGGACGACAGATACGCAGTATTTT. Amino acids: CASSLGGGTTDTQYF.

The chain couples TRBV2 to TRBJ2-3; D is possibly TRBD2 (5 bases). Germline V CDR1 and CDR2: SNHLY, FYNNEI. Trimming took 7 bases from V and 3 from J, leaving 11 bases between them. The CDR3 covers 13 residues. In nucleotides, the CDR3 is TGTGCCAGCAAGGAGAGGGCGACAGATACGCAGTATTTT. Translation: CASKERATDTQYF.

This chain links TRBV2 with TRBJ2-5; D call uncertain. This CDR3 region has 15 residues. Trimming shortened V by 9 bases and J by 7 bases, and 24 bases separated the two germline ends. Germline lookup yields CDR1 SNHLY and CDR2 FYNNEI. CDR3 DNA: TGTGCCAGGACCCCCCTAGTAGCCCCCCCGGGGACCCAGTACTTC. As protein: CARTPLVAPPGTQYF.

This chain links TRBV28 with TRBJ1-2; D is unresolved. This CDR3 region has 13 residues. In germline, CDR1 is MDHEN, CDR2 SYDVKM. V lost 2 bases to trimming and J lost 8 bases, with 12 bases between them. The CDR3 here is CASSLTGSGGYTF. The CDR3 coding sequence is TGTGCCAGCAGTTTAACGGGGTCGGGAGGCTACACCTTC.

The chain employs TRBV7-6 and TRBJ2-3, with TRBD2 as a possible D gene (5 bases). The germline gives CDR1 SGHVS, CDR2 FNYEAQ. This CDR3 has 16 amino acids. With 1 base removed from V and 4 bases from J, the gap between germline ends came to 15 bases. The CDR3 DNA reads TGTGCCAGCAGCTTAGGATTAGGGCTAGCTTCAGATACGCAGTATTTT. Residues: CASSLGLGLASDTQYF.

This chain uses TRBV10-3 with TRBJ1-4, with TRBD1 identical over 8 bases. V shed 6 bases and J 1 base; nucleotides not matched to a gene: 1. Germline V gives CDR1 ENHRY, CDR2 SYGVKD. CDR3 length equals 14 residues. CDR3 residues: CAIRQGGTNEKLFF. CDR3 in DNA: TGTGCCATCAGACAGGGGGGAACTAATGAAAAACTGTTTTTT.

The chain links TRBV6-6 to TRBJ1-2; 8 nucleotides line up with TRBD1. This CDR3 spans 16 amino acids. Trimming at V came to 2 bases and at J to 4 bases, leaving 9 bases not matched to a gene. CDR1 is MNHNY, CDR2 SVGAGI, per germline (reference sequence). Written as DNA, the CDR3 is TGTGCCAGCAGTTACCGGACAGGGAATACCCTCTATGGCTACACCTTC. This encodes CASSYRTGNTLYGYTF.

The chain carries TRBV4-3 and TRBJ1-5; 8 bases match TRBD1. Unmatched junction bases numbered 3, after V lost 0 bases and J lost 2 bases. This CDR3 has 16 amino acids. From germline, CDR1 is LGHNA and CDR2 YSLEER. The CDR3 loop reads CASSQDKTGGNQPQHF. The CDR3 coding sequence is TGCGCCAGCAGCCAAGATAAGACAGGGGGCAATCAGCCCCAGCATTTT.

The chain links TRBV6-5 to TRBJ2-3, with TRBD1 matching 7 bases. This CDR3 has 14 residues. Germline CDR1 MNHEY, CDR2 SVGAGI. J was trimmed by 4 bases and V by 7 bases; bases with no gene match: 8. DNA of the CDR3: TGTGCCAGCAAGGTACAGGGGACAGCAGATACGCAGTATTTT. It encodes CASKVQGTADTQYF.

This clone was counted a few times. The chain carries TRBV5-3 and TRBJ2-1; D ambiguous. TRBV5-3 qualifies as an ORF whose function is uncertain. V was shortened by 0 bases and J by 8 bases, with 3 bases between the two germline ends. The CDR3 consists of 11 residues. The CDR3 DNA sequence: TGTGCCAGAAGCTTGGGGCATGAGCAGTTCTTC. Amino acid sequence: CARSLGHEQFF.

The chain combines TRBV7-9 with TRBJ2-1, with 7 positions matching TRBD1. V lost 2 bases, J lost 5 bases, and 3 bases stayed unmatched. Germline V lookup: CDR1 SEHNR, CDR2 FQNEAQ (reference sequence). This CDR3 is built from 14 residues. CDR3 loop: CASSLQGQHNEQFF. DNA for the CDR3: TGTGCCAGCAGCTTACAGGGACAGCACAATGAGCAGTTCTTC.

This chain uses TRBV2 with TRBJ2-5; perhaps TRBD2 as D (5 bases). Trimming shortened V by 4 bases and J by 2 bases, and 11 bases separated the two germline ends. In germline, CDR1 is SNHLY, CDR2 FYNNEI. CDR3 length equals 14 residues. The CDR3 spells CASSASTGQETQYF. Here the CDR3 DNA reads TGTGCCAGCAGTGCATCCACGGGGCAAGAGACCCAGTACTTC.

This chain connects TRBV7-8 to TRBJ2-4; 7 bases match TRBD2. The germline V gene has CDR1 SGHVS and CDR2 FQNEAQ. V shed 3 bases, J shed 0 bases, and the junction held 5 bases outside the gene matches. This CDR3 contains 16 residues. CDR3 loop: CASSLGGILAKNIQYF. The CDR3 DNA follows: TGTGCCAGCAGCTTGGGGGGGATCCTAGCCAAAAACATTCAGTACTTC.

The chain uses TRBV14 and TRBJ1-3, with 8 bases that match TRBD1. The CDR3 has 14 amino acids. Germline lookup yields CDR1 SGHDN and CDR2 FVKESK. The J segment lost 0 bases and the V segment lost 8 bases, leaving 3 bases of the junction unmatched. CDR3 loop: CASPRGLSGNTIYF. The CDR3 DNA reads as TGTGCCAGCCCCAGGGGGCTCTCTGGAAACACCATATATTTT.